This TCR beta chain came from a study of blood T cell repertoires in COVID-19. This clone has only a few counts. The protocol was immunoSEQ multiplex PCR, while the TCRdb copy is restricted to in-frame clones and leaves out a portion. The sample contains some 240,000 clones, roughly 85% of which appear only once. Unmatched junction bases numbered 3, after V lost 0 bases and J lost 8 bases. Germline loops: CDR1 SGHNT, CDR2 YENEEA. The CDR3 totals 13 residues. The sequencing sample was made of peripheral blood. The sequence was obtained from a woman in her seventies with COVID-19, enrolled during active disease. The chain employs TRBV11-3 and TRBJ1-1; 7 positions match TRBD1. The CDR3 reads CASSLEGGKEAFF. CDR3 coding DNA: TGTGCCAGCAGCTTAGAAGGGGGCAAGGAAGCTTTCTTT.